The 29 T cell receptor beta chains in this list originate from one sample, sequenced in a study of identical twins. TCRdb passed the 5' RACE reads through MiXCR, listing each CDR3 protein once. The table lists roughly 770,000 distinct CDR3 sequences, roughly 18% of them singletons. The same sample was also studied in work on T cells expressing NK-cell markers.

The sequenced sample consisted of PBMCs. Receptors were obtained from a woman under 30 in good health.

This clonotype came up a few times. The chain combines TRBV11-2 with TRBJ2-1, with 8 nucleotides matching TRBD2. Germline V gives CDR1 SGHAT, CDR2 FQNNGV. The CDR3 has 17 amino acids. With 1 base clipped from V and 0 bases from J, the junction kept 5 bases outside the gene matches. The CDR3 region is CASSLVGGRYSYNEQFF. The CDR3 DNA reads as TGTGCCAGCAGCTTAGTCGGCGGGAGGTACTCCTACAATGAGCAGTTCTTC.

The rearrangement uses TRBV11-2 and TRBJ2-3, with D perhaps being TRBD1 or TRBD2 (5 bases each). The V end lost 5 bases, the J end lost 5 bases, and 17 bases lay between the germline ends. Germline CDR1 is SGHAT and CDR2 is FQNNGV. CDR3 length: 15 residues. The CDR3 sequence: CASSRGAGMIDTQYF. The CDR3 DNA reads TGTGCCAGCAGCAGGGGCGCGGGTATGATAGATACGCAGTATTTT.

This chain joins TRBV4-2 and TRBJ2-7; 9 bases are a match to TRBD1. J was trimmed by 5 bases and V by 3 bases; bases with no gene match: 5. Per germline, CDR1 LGHNA and CDR2 YNFKEQ. This CDR3 is 14 amino acids long. CDR3 nucleotide sequence: TGTGCCAGCAGCCAGGGGACAGGGCGACACGAGCAGTACTTC. Translated, it gives CASSQGTGRHEQYF.

The chain uses TRBV5-1 and TRBJ1-4; possibly TRBD1 for D (5 bases). Trimming removed 3 bases at V and 8 bases at J, with 11 bases between. Germline V gives CDR1 SGHRS, CDR2 YFSETQ. The CDR3 contains 13 residues. The CDR3, as DNA: TGCGCCAGCAGCTATACCGCAGGGGAAAAACTGTTTTTT. Its translation: CASSYTAGEKLFF.

In DNA, the CDR3 is TGCAGTGCTAGTAAACAGGGAGGCACTGAAGCTTTCTTT. It translates to CSASKQGGTEAFF. This rearrangement joins TRBV20-1 to TRBJ1-1, with a tentative D call TRBD1 (6 bases). The germline V gene has CDR1 DFQATT and CDR2 SNEGSKA (reference sequence). The V end lost 3 bases, the J end lost 4 bases, and 12 bases lay between the germline ends. The CDR3 is 13 residues long.

This chain uses TRBV20-1 with TRBJ2-1; 11 bases fit TRBD1. The CDR3 runs to 16 residues. Germline V gives CDR1 DFQATT, CDR2 SNEGSKA (reference sequence). Trimming cost V 1 base and J 0 bases; bases outside gene matches: 2. This chain's CDR3 is CSARVGQGGSYNEQFF. DNA for the CDR3: TGCAGTGCTAGAGTGGGACAGGGGGGCTCCTACAATGAGCAGTTCTTC.

CDR3 DNA: TGTGCCAGCAGCTTCCAGGTTGCGATCGGCACAGATACGCAGTATTTT. It is translated as CASSFQVAIGTDTQYF. The rearrangement joins TRBV5-5 to TRBJ2-3; D remains unclear. V was clipped by 2 bases and J by 1 base, with 14 bases between them. Germline CDR1 is SGHKS and CDR2 is YYEKEE (reference sequence). CDR3 length equals 16 residues. The complete variable domain, with remaining parts taken from reference TRBV5-5 and TRBJ2-3, reads DAGVTQSPTHLIKTRGQQVTLRCSPISGHKSVSWYQQVLGQGPQFIFQYYEKEERGRGNFPDRFSARQFPNYSSELNVNALLLGDSALYLCASSFQVAIGTDTQYFGPGTRLTVL.

The chain uses TRBV6-2 or TRBV6-3 and TRBJ2-7; 8 positions match TRBD2. V was clipped by 1 base and J by 4 bases; unmatched bases: 6. CDR1 and CDR2 from the germline V gene are MNHEY and SVGEGT. This CDR3 is 15 amino acids long. CDR3 loop: CASSYFSGRGYEQYF. The CDR3 bases are TGTGCCAGCAGTTACTTCAGCGGGAGAGGATACGAGCAGTACTTC.

This clonotype was found a few times. The chain links TRBV12-3 or TRBV12-4 to TRBJ2-4; 11 bases match TRBD1. The CDR3 consists of 16 residues. V was pared by 0 bases and J by 8 bases, with 6 bases of the junction left unmatched. The CDR3 nucleotides are TGTGCCAGCAGTTTAGCGGACAGGGACAGGGGGTACATTCAGTACTTC. Protein sequence: CASSLADRDRGYIQYF.

Turning to this clonotype: A junction end diverges from the germline sequence, so it may reflect a read error. The chain is built from TRBV5-1 and TRBJ1-1; no clear D. The CDR3 runs 13 residues. Germline V gene lookup returns CDR1 SGHRS and CDR2 YFSETQ. The CDR3 DNA reads as TGCGCCAGCAGTTTGGTCCTACACACTGAAGCTTTCTTT. This encodes CASSLVLHTEAFF.

This clonotype came up a few times. V and J are TRBV12-3 or TRBV12-4 and TRBJ2-1; TRBD2 matches at 7 bases. The CDR3 totals 15 residues. Trimming cost V 6 bases and J 0 bases; bases outside gene matches: 5. The CDR3 sequence: CASSPREASYNEQFF. Here the CDR3 DNA reads TGTGCCAGCAGCCCCCGGGAGGCCTCCTACAATGAGCAGTTCTTC.

In its sample, this clonotype was seen a few times. The chain carries TRBV29-1 and TRBJ1-1; D not resolved. The CDR3 is made up of 11 amino acids. CDR1 and CDR2 (germline): SQVTM, ANQGSEA. Trimming pared 1 base from V and 7 bases from J, leaving 7 bases between. CDR3 in amino acids: CSVEGSDEAFF. CDR3 in DNA: TGCAGCGTTGAAGGGTCAGATGAAGCTTTCTTT.

V and J are TRBV6-1 and TRBJ2-7; D unresolved. The germline CDR1 and CDR2 sequences are MNHNS and SASEGT. This CDR3 has 13 residues. V was trimmed by 10 bases and J by 1 base, leaving 14 bases between them. The CDR3 here is CATPSYRSYEQYF. Written as DNA, the CDR3 is TGTGCCACCCCATCCTATCGTTCCTACGAGCAGTACTTC.

The V gene is TRBV25-1, the J gene TRBJ2-7; TRBD2 agrees at 11 bases. The CDR3 contains 14 residues. V shed 6 bases and J 2 bases; nucleotides not matched to a gene: 3. Germline CDR1 reads MGHDK; CDR2 reads SYGVNS. The CDR3 region has the DNA TGTGCCAGCAGCACTAGCGGGAGCGCCTACGAGCAGTACTTC. Its protein product is CASSTSGSAYEQYF.

This chain uses TRBV27 with TRBJ2-1, with TRBD1 matching over 10 bases. CDR1 and CDR2 from the germline V gene are MNHEY and SMNVEV (reference sequence). The CDR3 is made up of 14 amino acids. Trimming took 3 bases from V and 9 from J; bases not matched to a gene: 5. Here the CDR3 DNA reads TGTGCCAGCAGTTTTGGACAGGGGGGAGTTGAGCAGTTCTTC. This translates into CASSFGQGGVEQFF.

This clonotype was recorded once. The V call is TRBV29-1, the J call TRBJ1-2; a possible D gene is TRBD1 (5 bases). CDR3 size: 12 residues. Germline assignment: CDR1 SQVTM and CDR2 ANQGSEA. The V and J ends lost 3 bases and 8 bases respectively, with 13 bases between them. The CDR3 sequence: CSVDLSGTGYTF. The CDR3 DNA sequence: TGCAGCGTTGATTTGTCAGGGACCGGCTACACCTTC. Full variable domain (rest looked up from reference TRBV29-1 and TRBJ1-2): SAVISQKPSRDICQRGTSLTIQCQVDSQVTMMFWYRQQPGQSLTLIATANQGSEATYESGFVIDKFPISRPNLTFSTLTVSNMSPEDSSIYLCSVDLSGTGYTFGSGTRLTVV.

This chain connects TRBV11-1 to TRBJ2-2; D is unclear. Trimming removed 5 bases at V and 4 bases at J, with 23 bases between. This CDR3 comprises 18 residues. The V gene's germline CDR1 is SGHAT and CDR2 FQDESV (reference sequence). This chain's CDR3 is CASSQPVNVERLTGELFF. In DNA, the CDR3 is TGTGCCAGCAGCCAGCCCGTGAATGTCGAACGTCTCACCGGGGAGCTGTTTTTT.

This clonotype was detected only a few times. This chain connects TRBV7-9 to TRBJ1-1; no clear D. The V end was cut by 1 base, the J end by 6 bases, with 12 bases between. This CDR3 contains 14 residues. Germline-derived CDR1 and CDR2 are SEHNR and FQNEAQ (reference sequence). CDR3 residues: CASSLVRSTAEAFF. CDR3 sequence (DNA): TGTGCCAGCAGCTTAGTCCGGTCAACGGCTGAAGCTTTCTTT. Supplemented by reference TRBV7-9 and TRBJ1-1, the full variable domain reads DTGVSQNPRHKITKRGQNVTFRCDPISEHNRLYWYRQTLGQGPEFLTYFQNEAQLEKSRLLSDRFSAERPKGSFSTLEIQRTEQGDSAMYLCASSLVRSTAEAFFGQGTRLTVV.

This clonotype was recorded a few times. The chain carries TRBV5-1 and TRBJ2-3; D unclear. The germline CDR1 and CDR2 sequences are SGHRS and YFSETQ. CDR3 size: 14 residues. Trimming pared 7 bases from V and 0 bases from J, leaving 12 bases between. The CDR3 loop is CASCPGHSTDTQYF. Written as DNA, the CDR3 is TGCGCCAGCTGTCCCGGCCACAGCACAGATACGCAGTATTTT.

This clonotype appeared a few times. J is TRBJ1-2 and V is TRBV7-9; TRBD1 is a possible D gene (6 bases). V lost 5 bases, J lost 3 bases, and 19 bases lay in between. Germline values: CDR1 SEHNR, CDR2 FQNEAQ (reference sequence). The CDR3 spans 16 residues. CDR3 protein: CASSDAGGGADYGYTF. The CDR3 DNA reads as TGTGCCAGCAGCGACGCCGGCGGGGGGGCTGACTATGGCTACACCTTC.

This clonotype was counted a few times. V and J are TRBV25-1 and TRBJ2-1, with TRBD2 matching over 8 bases. Per the germline V gene, CDR1 is MGHDK and CDR2 is SYGVNS. The CDR3 spans 16 residues. Germline trimming cut 5 bases from V and 2 bases from J; bases unmatched to any gene: 8. The CDR3 DNA reads as TGTGCCAGCAGTCTCACAAGCGGGAGTCCCTACAATGAGCAGTTCTTC. Translation gives CASSLTSGSPYNEQFF.

CDR3 DNA sequence: TGCAGTGCTAGAGTACCGGGACAGGGTTCCTACGAGCAGTACTTC. Translated, it gives CSARVPGQGSYEQYF. The chain employs TRBV20-1 and TRBJ2-7; TRBD1 matches at 9 bases. The V segment lost 1 base and the J segment 1 base; nucleotides outside the gene matches: 5. CDR1 and CDR2 from the germline V gene are DFQATT and SNEGSKA (reference sequence). The CDR3 contains 15 residues.

V is TRBV5-1 and J is TRBJ2-3; D remains unclear. Germline-derived CDR1 and CDR2 are SGHRS and YFSETQ. V lost 0 bases and J lost 5, with 10 bases in between. The CDR3 length is 14 residues. The CDR3 here is CASSLGGSRDTQYF. The CDR3 coding sequence is TGCGCCAGCAGCTTGGGAGGTAGCCGAGATACGCAGTATTTT.

The CDR3 protein is CASRTGESGNQPQHF. Written as DNA, the CDR3 is TGTGCCAGCAGGACAGGGGAATCTGGGAATCAGCCCCAGCATTTT. The chain combines TRBV12-3 or TRBV12-4 with TRBJ1-5; 8 bases match TRBD1. Trimming at V came to 6 bases and at J to 4 bases, leaving 8 bases not matched to a gene. CDR3 length: 15 residues.

This clonotype showed up just a few times. V is TRBV6-5 and J is TRBJ2-2; D remains unclear. Looked up from germline, CDR1 is MNHEY and CDR2 is SVGAGI. The CDR3 extends over 11 amino acids. Deletions cut 10 bases from V and 3 bases from J, with 6 bases between. The CDR3 loop reads CATHYTGELFF. CDR3 in DNA: TGTGCCACTCATTACACCGGGGAGCTGTTTTTT.

This chain connects TRBV11-2 to TRBJ1-1; TRBD1 agrees at 9 bases. Trimming removed 5 bases from V and 3 bases from J; junction bases left unmatched: 7. The CDR3 is 15 residues long. Germline V gives CDR1 SGHAT, CDR2 FQNNGV. The CDR3 DNA reads TGTGCCAGCAGCGTAACAGGGGGCGAGGACACTGAAGCTTTCTTT. Translating it yields CASSVTGGEDTEAFF.

In this sample, this clonotype turned up a few times. This chain uses TRBV30 with TRBJ2-1; no firm D call. The V gene's germline CDR1 is GTSNPN and CDR2 SVGIG (reference sequence). CDR3 length: 11 amino acids. Trimming shortened V by 4 bases and J by 7 bases, and 8 bases separated the two germline ends. The CDR3 loop is CAWMGVNEQFF. CDR3 DNA: TGTGCCTGGATGGGCGTTAATGAGCAGTTCTTC.

This clonotype occurred a few times. The gene calls are TRBV15 and TRBJ2-1; the D gene is possibly TRBD2 (5 bases). This CDR3 region has 15 residues. Germline CDR1 reads LNHNV; CDR2 reads YYDKDF (reference sequence). The V and J ends lost 5 bases and 9 bases respectively, with 20 bases between them. The CDR3 coding sequence is TGTGCCACCAGCTCTGGACCGAGGGTTGCTGGTGAGCAGTTCTTC. It yields the protein CATSSGPRVAGEQFF.

This clonotype has only a few counts. V is TRBV12-3 or TRBV12-4 and J is TRBJ2-4; D is unclear. V was clipped by 8 bases and J by 0 bases, with 5 bases between them. This CDR3 comprises 12 residues. CDR3 nucleotide sequence: TGTGCCAGCGCATCAGCCAAAAACATTCAGTACTTC. This encodes CASASAKNIQYF.